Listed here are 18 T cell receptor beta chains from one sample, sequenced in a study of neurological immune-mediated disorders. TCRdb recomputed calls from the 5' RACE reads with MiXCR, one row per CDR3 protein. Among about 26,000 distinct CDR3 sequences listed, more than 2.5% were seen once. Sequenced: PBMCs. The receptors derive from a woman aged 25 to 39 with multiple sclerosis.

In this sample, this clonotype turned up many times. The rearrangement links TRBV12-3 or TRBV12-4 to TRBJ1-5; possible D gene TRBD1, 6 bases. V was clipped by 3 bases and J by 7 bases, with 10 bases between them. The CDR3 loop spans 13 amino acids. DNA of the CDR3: TGTGCCAGCAGTTTGCGGGGGCAACAGCCCCAGCATTTT. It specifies CASSLRGQQPQHF.

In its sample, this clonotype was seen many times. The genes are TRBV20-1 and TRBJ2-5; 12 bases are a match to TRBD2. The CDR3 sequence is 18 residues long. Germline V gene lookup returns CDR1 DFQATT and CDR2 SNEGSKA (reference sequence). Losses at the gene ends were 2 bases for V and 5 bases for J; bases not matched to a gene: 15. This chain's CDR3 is CSARKGAPLAGGAETQYF. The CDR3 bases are TGCAGTGCTAGAAAAGGGGCCCCACTAGCGGGAGGAGCTGAGACCCAGTACTTC.

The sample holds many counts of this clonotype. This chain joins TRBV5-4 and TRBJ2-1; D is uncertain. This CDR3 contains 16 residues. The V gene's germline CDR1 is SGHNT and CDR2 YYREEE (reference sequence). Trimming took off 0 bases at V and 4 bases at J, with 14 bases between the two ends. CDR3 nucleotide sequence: TGTGCCAGCAGCTTGGGTTCTCGGACGGATTACAATGAGCAGTTCTTC. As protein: CASSLGSRTDYNEQFF.

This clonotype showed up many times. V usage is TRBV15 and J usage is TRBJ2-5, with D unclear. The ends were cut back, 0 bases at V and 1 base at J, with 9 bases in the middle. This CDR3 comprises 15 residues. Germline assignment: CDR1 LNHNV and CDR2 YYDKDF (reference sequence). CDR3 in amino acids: CATSRDYATQETQYF. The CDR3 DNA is TGTGCCACCAGCAGAGATTACGCCACCCAAGAGACCCAGTACTTC.

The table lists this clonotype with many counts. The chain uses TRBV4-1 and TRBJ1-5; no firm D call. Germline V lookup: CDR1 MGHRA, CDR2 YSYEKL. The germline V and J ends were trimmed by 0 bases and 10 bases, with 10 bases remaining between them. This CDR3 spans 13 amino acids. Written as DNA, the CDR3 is TGCGCCAGCAGCCAAGATCCACTCCTCCCCCAGCATTTT. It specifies CASSQDPLLPQHF.

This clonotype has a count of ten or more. Here the CDR3 reads CASKPWSPGSNEQYF. In DNA, the CDR3 is TGTGCCAGCAAACCTTGGAGCCCCGGGAGCAACGAGCAGTACTTC. The gene calls are TRBV6-2 or TRBV6-3 and TRBJ2-7; TRBD2 might be the D (6 bases). CDR1 and CDR2 from the germline V gene are MNHEY and SVGEGT. CDR3 length equals 15 residues. Trimming removed 7 bases from V and 5 bases from J, with 21 bases in between.

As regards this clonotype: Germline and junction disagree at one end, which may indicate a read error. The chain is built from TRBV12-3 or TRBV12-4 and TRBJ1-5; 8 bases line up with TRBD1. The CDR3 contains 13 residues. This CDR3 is CASSWGDRRIQNF. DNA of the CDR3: TGTGCCAGCAGTTGGGGGGACAGGCGCATCCAGAATTTT.

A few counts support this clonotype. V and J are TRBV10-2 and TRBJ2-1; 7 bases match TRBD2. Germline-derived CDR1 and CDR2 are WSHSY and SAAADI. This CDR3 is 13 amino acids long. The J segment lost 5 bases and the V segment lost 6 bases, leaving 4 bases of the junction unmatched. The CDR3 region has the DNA TGCGCCAGCAGGCCACTAGCGAACAATGAGCAGTTCTTC. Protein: CASRPLANNEQFF.

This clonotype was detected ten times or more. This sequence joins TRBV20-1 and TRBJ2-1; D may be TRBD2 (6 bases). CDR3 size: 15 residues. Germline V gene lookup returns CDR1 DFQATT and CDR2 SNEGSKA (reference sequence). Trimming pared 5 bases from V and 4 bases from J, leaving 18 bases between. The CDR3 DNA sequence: TGCAGTGCTCTCGACCGGGACTTCGTATACAATGAGCAGTTCTTC. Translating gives CSALDRDFVYNEQFF.

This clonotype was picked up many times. CDR3 bases: TGTGCCAGCAGCTTGGGGGGGAATTCACCCCTCCACTTT. Translating it yields CASSLGGNSPLHF. This chain connects TRBV7-9 to TRBJ1-6; TRBD1 might be the D (5 bases). The V gene's germline CDR1 is SEHNR and CDR2 FQNEAQ (reference sequence). This CDR3 has 13 residues. The ends were cut back, 3 bases at V and 7 bases at J, with 7 bases in the middle.

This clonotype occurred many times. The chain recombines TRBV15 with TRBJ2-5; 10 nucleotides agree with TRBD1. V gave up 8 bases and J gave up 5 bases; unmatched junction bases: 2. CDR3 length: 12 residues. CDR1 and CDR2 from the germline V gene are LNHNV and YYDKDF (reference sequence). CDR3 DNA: TGTGCCACCTGGACAGGGGGGGAGACCCAGTACTTC. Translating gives CATWTGGETQYF.

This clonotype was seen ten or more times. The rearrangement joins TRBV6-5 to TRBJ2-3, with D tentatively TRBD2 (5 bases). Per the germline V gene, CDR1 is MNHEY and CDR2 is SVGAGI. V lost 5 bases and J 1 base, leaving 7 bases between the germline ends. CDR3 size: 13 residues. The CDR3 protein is CASSPGGTDTQYF. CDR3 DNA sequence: TGTGCCAGCAGTCCCGGGGGCACAGATACGCAGTATTTT.

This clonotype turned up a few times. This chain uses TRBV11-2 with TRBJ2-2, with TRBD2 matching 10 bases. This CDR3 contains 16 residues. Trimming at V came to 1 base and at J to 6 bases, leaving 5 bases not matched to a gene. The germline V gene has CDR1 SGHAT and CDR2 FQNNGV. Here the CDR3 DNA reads TGTGCCAGCAGCTTAGTGATGCTAGCGGGGGCCGGGGAGCTGTTTTTT. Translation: CASSLVMLAGAGELFF.

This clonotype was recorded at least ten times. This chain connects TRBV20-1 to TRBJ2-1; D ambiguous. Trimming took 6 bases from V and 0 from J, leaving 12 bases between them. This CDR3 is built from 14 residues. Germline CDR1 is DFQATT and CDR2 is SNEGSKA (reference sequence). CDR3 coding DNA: TGCAGTGCCCCCACACGGAGCTCCTACAATGAGCAGTTCTTC. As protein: CSAPTRSSYNEQFF.

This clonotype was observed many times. The chain's CDR3 is CASRQGTYEQYF. In nucleotides, the CDR3 is TGTGCCAGCAGGCAGGGGACCTACGAGCAGTACTTC. J is TRBJ2-7 and V is TRBV5-6; D is possibly TRBD1 (6 bases). Germline V gene sequence: CDR1 SGHDT, CDR2 YYEEEE. There are 12 residues in the CDR3. Trimming removed 5 bases at V and 2 bases at J, with 8 bases between.

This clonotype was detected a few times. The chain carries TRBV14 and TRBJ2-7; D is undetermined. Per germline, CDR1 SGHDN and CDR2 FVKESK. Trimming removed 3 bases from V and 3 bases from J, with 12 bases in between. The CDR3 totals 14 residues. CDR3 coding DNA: TGTGCCAGCAGCCATAAAGGCGTGAGCTACGAGCAGTACTTC. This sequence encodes CASSHKGVSYEQYF.

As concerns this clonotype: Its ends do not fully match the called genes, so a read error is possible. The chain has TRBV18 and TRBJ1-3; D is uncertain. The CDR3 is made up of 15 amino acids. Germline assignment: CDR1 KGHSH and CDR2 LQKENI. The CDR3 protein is CASSPSALSGKTIYF. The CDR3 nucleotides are TGTGCCAGCTCACCAAGCGCACTATCTGGAAAAACCATATATTTT.

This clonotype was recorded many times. This CDR3 reads CSARESGVLYGYTF. In DNA, the CDR3 is TGCAGTGCTAGAGAGTCCGGAGTTCTCTATGGCTACACCTTC. The chain uses TRBV20-1 and TRBJ1-2, with unresolved D. Trimming removed 0 bases at V and 4 bases at J, with 12 bases between. The germline gives CDR1 DFQATT, CDR2 SNEGSKA (reference sequence). CDR3 length equals 14 residues.